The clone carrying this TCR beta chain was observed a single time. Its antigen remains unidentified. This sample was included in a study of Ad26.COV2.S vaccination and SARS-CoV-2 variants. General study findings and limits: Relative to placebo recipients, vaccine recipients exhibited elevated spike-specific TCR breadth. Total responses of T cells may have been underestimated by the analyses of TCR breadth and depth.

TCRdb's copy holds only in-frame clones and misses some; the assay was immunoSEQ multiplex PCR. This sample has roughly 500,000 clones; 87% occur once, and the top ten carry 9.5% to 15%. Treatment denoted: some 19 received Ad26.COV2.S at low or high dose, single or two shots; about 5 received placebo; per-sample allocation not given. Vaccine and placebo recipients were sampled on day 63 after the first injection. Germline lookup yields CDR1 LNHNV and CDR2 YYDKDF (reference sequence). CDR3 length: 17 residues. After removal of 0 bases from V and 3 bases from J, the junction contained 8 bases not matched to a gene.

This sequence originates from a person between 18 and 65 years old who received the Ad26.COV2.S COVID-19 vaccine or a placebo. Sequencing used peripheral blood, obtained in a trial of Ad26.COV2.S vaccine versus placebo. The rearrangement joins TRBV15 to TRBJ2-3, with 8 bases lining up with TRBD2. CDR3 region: CATSRDKAGEVTDTQYF. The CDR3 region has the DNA TGTGCCACCAGCAGAGATAAAGCGGGAGAGGTTACAGATACGCAGTATTTT.